This T cell receptor (beta chain) emerged from a study of PD-L1 blockade in urothelial cancer. Between the trimmed V and J ends, which lost 2 bases and 5 bases, there was a span of 10 bases. CDR3 size: 13 residues. Germline CDR1 and CDR2: KGHSH and LQKENI. Some clones are missing from TCRdb's copy, which holds only in-frame ones; the method was immunoSEQ multiplex PCR. Altogether roughly 50,000 clones are present, around 85% being singletons, with the ten largest covering around 15%. The time point here: pretreatment peripheral blood. The gene calls are TRBV18 and TRBJ2-7; D remains ambiguous. The sequence was obtained from a woman aged 60-75 years with urothelial cancer. The sample consisted of PBMCs, taken around atezolizumab (anti-PD-L1) treatment. This CDR3 reads CASSPIGANEQYF. CDR3 in DNA: TGTGCCAGCTCACCAATCGGAGCGAACGAGCAGTACTTC.